The clone carrying this TCR beta chain was detected many times. Antigen: not known. It was with unique molecular identifiers that the TCRbeta library was prepared. Each CDR3 protein gets one entry after TCRdb re-called the PCR reads with MiXCR. Of nearly 200,000 distinct CDR3 sequences detected, 5.5% to 7% appear once; the ten largest clones hold about 4.3%. This specimen comes from a study of T-cell reconstitution after alpha-beta-depleted transplantation in children. Study observations and caveats: Fresh T-cell production supplied most of the T-cell counts and diversity seen one year after transplant. Where alpha-beta T cells came from about two months after transplant was reportedly several hundred expanded graft clones.

The germline gives CDR1 SGHDT, CDR2 YYEEEE. The CDR3 contains 14 residues. Losses at the gene ends were 2 bases for V and 2 bases for J; bases not matched to a gene: 4. This TCR was recovered from a girl in the first two years of life with combined immunodeficiency, due to receive a stem cell transplant. The sample here was PBMCs, taken before TCRalphabeta/CD19-depleted stem cell transplant. The gene calls are TRBV5-6 and TRBJ2-7; 7 nucleotides agree with TRBD1. The CDR3 bases are TGTGCCAGCAGCTTTTTGGGGACAGCCTACGAGCAGTACTTC. Residues: CASSFLGTAYEQYF.